The 18 T cell receptor beta chains below were found in one sample sequenced in a study of OX40 agonist ivuxolimab in advanced cancers. Clones were sequenced by immunoSEQ multiplex PCR, and TCRdb holds only the in-frame ones, with some missing. The repertoire consists of 98,000 or so clones, with approximately 93% occurring once and the leading ten covering 0.15% to 0.2%. The input for sequencing was CD4+ or CD8+ T cells sorted from blood, taken in a trial of the OX40 agonist ivuxolimab. The source is an adult with an advanced solid tumor such as melanoma, head and neck, liver or kidney cancer.

This chain links TRBV19 with TRBJ2-7; 7 nucleotides match TRBD1. Trimming took 6 bases from V and 2 from J; bases not matched to a gene: 7. Germline assignment: CDR1 LNHDA and CDR2 SQIVND (reference sequence). The CDR3 loop spans 14 amino acids. The CDR3 protein is CASRNRGIPYEQYF. In DNA, the CDR3 is TGTGCCAGTAGGAACAGGGGTATACCCTACGAGCAGTACTTC. The whole variable domain, remainder taken from reference TRBV19 and TRBJ2-7, is DGGITQSPKYLFRKEGQNVTLSCEQNLNHDAMYWYRQDPGQGLRLIYYSQIVNDFQKGDIAEGYSVSREKKESFPLTVTSAQKNPTAFYLCASRNRGIPYEQYFGPGTRLTVT.

This clone showed up just a few times. The chain joins TRBV5-4 to TRBJ1-3, with D possibly being TRBD1 (6 bases). V was clipped by 0 bases and J by 0 bases, with 13 bases between them. From germline, CDR1 is SGHNT and CDR2 YYREEE (reference sequence). The CDR3 totals 17 residues. CDR3 sequence: CASSLGGPSHSGNTIYF. The CDR3 DNA follows: TGTGCCAGCAGCTTGGGGGGGCCTTCACACTCTGGAAACACCATATATTTT.

This chain links TRBV29-1 with TRBJ2-3; TRBD2 matches at 11 bases. The CDR3 runs to 14 residues. Germline V gene data show CDR1 as SQVTM and CDR2 as ANQGSEA. Trimming cost V 5 bases and J 5 bases; bases outside gene matches: 6. The CDR3 reads CSVLAGGPRDTQYF. In DNA form, the CDR3 reads TGCAGCGTTTTAGCGGGAGGGCCTCGAGATACGCAGTATTTT.

The genes are TRBV6-5 and TRBJ2-2; D is unresolved. Germline V gives CDR1 MNHEY, CDR2 SVGAGI. V gave up 0 bases and J gave up 8 bases, with 10 bases separating them. CDR3 length: 14 residues. The CDR3 DNA reads TGTGCCAGCAGTTACTCGAATGACCTTGGGGAGCTGTTTTTT. It specifies CASSYSNDLGELFF.

The chain carries TRBV6-5 and TRBJ2-3; D might be TRBD1 (6 bases). The CDR3 runs 14 residues. CDR1 is MNHEY and CDR2 is SVGAGI in the germline V gene. V shed 2 bases and J shed 4 bases, with 10 bases lying between them. CDR3 protein: CASSYGPGADTQYF. CDR3 coding DNA: TGTGCCAGCAGTTACGGTCCAGGGGCAGATACGCAGTATTTT.

Written as DNA, the CDR3 is TGTGCCAGCAGCTTAGGGTCAGGGTACTACGAGCAGTACTTC. This translates into CASSLGSGYYEQYF. The chain employs TRBV5-6 and TRBJ2-7, with D perhaps matching TRBD1 (5 bases). Trimming stripped 2 bases from V and 3 bases from J, with 12 bases between. From germline, CDR1 is SGHDT and CDR2 YYEEEE. The CDR3 sequence is 14 residues long.

J is TRBJ2-5 and V is TRBV13; TRBD2 matches at 12 bases. J was trimmed by 4 bases and V by 6 bases; bases with no gene match: 6. The CDR3 consists of 15 residues. Germline V gives CDR1 PRHDT, CDR2 FYEKMQ (reference sequence). CDR3 DNA sequence: TGTGCCAGCAGTTTGACTAGCGGGAGACGAGAGACCCAGTACTTC. Protein: CASSLTSGRRETQYF.

J is TRBJ2-7 and V is TRBV29-1; D might be TRBD1 or TRBD2, each matching 6 bases. Trimming stripped 6 bases from V and 6 bases from J, with 21 bases between. Germline loops: CDR1 SQVTM, CDR2 ANQGSEA. CDR3 size: 14 residues. For the CDR3, the DNA is TGCAGCGTCGAACAGGGTAAGGGGACTTCCGAGCAGTACTTC. Translating it yields CSVEQGKGTSEQYF.

The gene calls are TRBV28 and TRBJ1-5; 8 positions match TRBD1. Trimming took 5 bases from V and 6 from J; bases not matched to a gene: 3. CDR1 is MDHEN, CDR2 SYDVKM, per germline. The CDR3 totals 13 residues. As DNA, the CDR3 is TGTGCCAGCAGTCGGACAGGGCGTCAGCCCCAGCATTTT. Encoded protein: CASSRTGRQPQHF.

This rearrangement joins TRBV28 to TRBJ2-2; TRBD1 matches 11 bases. There are 15 residues in the CDR3. The germline CDR1 and CDR2 sequences are MDHEN and SYDVKM. V gave up 3 bases and J gave up 4 bases; unmatched junction bases: 1. The CDR3 loop is CASSLGTGGTGELFF. The DNA for the CDR3 is TGTGCCAGCAGTTTGGGGACAGGGGGCACCGGGGAGCTGTTTTTT.

This chain joins TRBV7-2 and TRBJ2-7; no reliable D call. CDR1 and CDR2 from the germline V gene are SGHTA and FQGNSA. Trimming took off 1 base at V and 4 bases at J, with 5 bases between the two ends. CDR3 length: 12 residues. Here the CDR3 reads CASSLERYEQYF. CDR3 DNA: TGTGCCAGCAGCTTAGAGAGGTACGAGCAGTACTTC.

This chain joins TRBV11-1 and TRBJ1-5; possibly TRBD1 for D (5 bases). In germline, CDR1 is SGHAT, CDR2 FQDESV (reference sequence). The CDR3 spans 15 residues. The V gene lost 7 bases and the J gene lost 4 bases, with 17 bases spanning the gap. The CDR3 protein is CASIPGPEENQPQHF. CDR3 DNA sequence: TGTGCCAGCATCCCGGGACCCGAGGAGAATCAGCCCCAGCATTTT.

The chain recombines TRBV5-1 with TRBJ2-5; D might be TRBD2 (6 bases). The CDR3 spans 14 residues. Germline assignment: CDR1 SGHRS and CDR2 YFSETQ. Trimming took 4 bases from V and 1 from J, leaving 11 bases between them. The CDR3 bases are TGCGCCAGCAGCCCCGGCGGGGTCCAAGAGACCCAGTACTTC. Its translation: CASSPGGVQETQYF.

This chain links TRBV9 with TRBJ2-3; 8 bases fit TRBD2. This CDR3 is built from 15 residues. Germline lookup yields CDR1 SGDLS and CDR2 YYNGEE. The V segment lost 5 bases and the J segment 1 base; nucleotides outside the gene matches: 6. The CDR3 here is CASSATSGRTDTQYF. The CDR3 coding sequence is TGTGCCAGCAGTGCTACTAGCGGACGCACAGATACGCAGTATTTT.

CDR3: CASSVGVAGGFTDTQYF. DNA of the CDR3: TGTGCCAGCAGCGTAGGTGTAGCGGGGGGGTTCACAGATACGCAGTATTTT. The rearrangement uses TRBV9 and TRBJ2-3; 11 bases line up with TRBD2. V was pared by 0 bases and J by 2 bases, with 5 bases of the junction left unmatched. The CDR3 runs to 17 residues. Germline values: CDR1 SGDLS, CDR2 YYNGEE.

CDR3 region: CAWSNGGEQYF. CDR3 in DNA: TGTGCCTGGAGTAACGGCGGCGAGCAGTACTTC. The rearrangement joins TRBV30 to TRBJ2-7; D unclear. The CDR3 has 11 amino acids. CDR1 and CDR2 from the germline V gene are GTSNPN and SVGIG (reference sequence). With 2 bases removed from V and 6 bases from J, the gap between germline ends came to 8 bases.

The V call is TRBV27, the J call TRBJ2-7, with 7 bases identical to TRBD1. Germline V lookup: CDR1 MNHEY, CDR2 SMNVEV (reference sequence). The trim removed 1 base at V and 6 bases at J, leaving 9 bases unmatched. The CDR3 runs to 15 residues. Written as DNA, the CDR3 is TGTGCCAGCAGTTTATTACAGGGGCGCCCAGGCGAGCAGTACTTC. This gives the protein CASSLLQGRPGEQYF.

The rearrangement links TRBV20-1 to TRBJ2-1; D gene unclear. CDR1 and CDR2 (germline): DFQATT, SNEGSKA (reference sequence). The CDR3 runs to 11 residues. The V gene lost 4 bases and the J gene lost 6 bases, with 7 bases spanning the gap. The chain's CDR3 is CSATDFNEQFF. CDR3 DNA sequence: TGCAGTGCTACTGATTTCAATGAGCAGTTCTTC.